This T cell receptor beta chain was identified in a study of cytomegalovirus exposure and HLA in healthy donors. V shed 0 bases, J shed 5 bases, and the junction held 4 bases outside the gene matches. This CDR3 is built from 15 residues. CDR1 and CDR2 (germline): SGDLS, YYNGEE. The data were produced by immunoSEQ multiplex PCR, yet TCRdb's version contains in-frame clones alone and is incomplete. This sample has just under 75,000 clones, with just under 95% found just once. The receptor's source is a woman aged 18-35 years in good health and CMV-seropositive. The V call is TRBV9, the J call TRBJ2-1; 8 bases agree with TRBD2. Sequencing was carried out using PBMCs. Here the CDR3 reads CASSVESGRNNEQFF. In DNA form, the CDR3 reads TGTGCCAGCAGCGTAGAGAGCGGGAGAAACAATGAGCAGTTCTTC. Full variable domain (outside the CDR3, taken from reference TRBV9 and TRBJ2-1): DSGVTQTPKHLITATGQRVTLRCSPRSGDLSVYWYQQSLDQGLQFLIQYYNGEERAKGNILERFSAQQFPDLHSELNLSSLELGDSALYFCASSVESGRNNEQFFGPGTRLTVL.